Below are 9 T cell receptor beta chains sequenced from a single sample in a study of CD8+ T cells in alopecia areata. The treatment: oral pan-JAK inhibitor, 5-10 mg twice daily. As the sequencing template, cDNA was produced by extracting RNA and reverse transcribing it. Method: immunoSEQ multiplex PCR; TCRdb's copy keeps in-frame clones and lacks some. The data hold a few hundred thousand clones, with under 40% observed a single time. Source: CD4+ T cells sorted from blood, taken around week 31, from a patient treated with tofacitinib. The receptors come from a human donor with alopecia areata.

This clone was seen only once. The rearrangement links TRBV7-3 to TRBJ1-5, with D tentatively TRBD1 (5 bases). This CDR3 has 13 amino acids. Per germline, CDR1 SGHTA and CDR2 FQGTGA. V dropped 5 bases and J dropped 4 bases, with 9 bases sitting between them. CDR3 sequence: CASSPQVNQPQHF. For the CDR3, the DNA is TGTGCCAGCAGCCCACAGGTGAATCAGCCCCAGCATTTT.

This clone appeared a few times. This specimen includes other DNA sequences encoding the same CDR3. The rearrangement uses TRBV18 and TRBJ2-7, with 13 bases identical to TRBD2. The ends lost 2 bases at V and 3 bases at J; junction bases unmatched: 1. The CDR3 totals 15 residues. Germline CDR1 is KGHSH and CDR2 is LQKENI. CDR3 sequence: CASSPGTSGIYEQYF. As DNA, the CDR3 is TGTGCCAGCTCACCAGGGACTAGCGGGATCTACGAGCAGTACTTC.

The chain recombines TRBV7-9 with TRBJ2-7; no definite D call. Per the germline V gene, CDR1 is SEHNR and CDR2 is FQNEAQ (reference sequence). The CDR3 runs to 14 residues. Trimming took 7 bases from V and 0 from J, leaving 13 bases between them. The CDR3 sequence is CASTGSPNSYEQYF. The CDR3 bases are TGTGCCAGCACCGGGTCCCCGAACTCCTACGAGCAGTACTTC.

This clone was detected many times. The chain combines TRBV14 with TRBJ1-2; D gene uncertain. Trimming removed 0 bases from V and 5 bases from J, with 7 bases in between. This CDR3 has 13 residues. The V gene's germline CDR1 is SGHDN and CDR2 FVKESK. The CDR3 nucleotides read TGTGCCAGCAGCCAAGATTCCGCATATGGCTACACCTTC. Translation: CASSQDSAYGYTF.

The sample holds a few counts of this clone. The V gene is TRBV7-2, the J gene TRBJ2-1; D ambiguous. V was pared by 1 base and J by 10 bases, with 11 bases between. Germline CDR1 reads SGHTA; CDR2 reads FQGNSA. The CDR3 runs 13 residues. CDR3 sequence (DNA): TGTGCCAGCAGCTTAGGTAGCCAGAGGGAGCAGTTCTTC. Encoded protein: CASSLGSQREQFF.

The J gene is TRBJ2-3, the V gene TRBV28; 8 bases align to TRBD2. Germline values: CDR1 MDHEN, CDR2 SYDVKM. Trimming at V came to 2 bases and at J to 2 bases, leaving 6 bases not matched to a gene. The CDR3 is 16 amino acids. The CDR3 sequence: CASSLASGGDTDTQYF. CDR3 DNA sequence: TGTGCCAGCAGTTTAGCGTCGGGGGGGGACACAGATACGCAGTATTTT.

The sample holds a few counts of this clone. The CDR3 spells CAISESSGSLTYEQYF. The CDR3 DNA reads as TGTGCCATCAGTGAGTCTAGCGGGAGCTTGACCTACGAGCAGTACTTC. The chain has TRBV10-3 and TRBJ2-7; 9 positions match TRBD2. Germline V gives CDR1 ENHRY, CDR2 SYGVKD. The CDR3 sequence is 16 residues long. V dropped 0 bases and J dropped 2; count of bases not matched to a gene: 5.

This sequence joins TRBV23-1 and TRBJ2-5; D is unclear. TRBV23-1 is assigned to the ORF class and has an uncertain function. The CDR3 consists of 14 residues. Trimming took off 0 bases at V and 5 bases at J, with 10 bases between the two ends. CDR3 sequence (DNA): TGCGCCAGCAGTCAATCTGTGGTGGGGGAGACCCAGTACTTC. Translating it yields CASSQSVVGETQYF.

The chain has TRBV4-1 and TRBJ2-7; the D call may be TRBD1 or TRBD2 (5 bases each). The CDR3 runs to 15 residues. The V gene lost 3 bases and the J gene lost 0 bases, with 12 bases spanning the gap. Germline V gene sequence: CDR1 MGHRA, CDR2 YSYEKL. CDR3 in DNA: TGCGCCAGCAGCCAGGGGACCGTGAGCTCCTACGAGCAGTACTTC. The encoded protein is CASSQGTVSSYEQYF.